Each of the 16 T cell receptor beta chains below was sequenced from the same sample in a study of a mutant IDH1 vaccine in newly diagnosed glioma (dated by TCRdb to 2020 to 2023). No antigen has been identified for these receptors. Taken with the paper, the label for time point translates to: week 23, last vaccination. Each vaccine dose, consisting of 300 ug of a 20-mer mutant IDH1 peptide in Montanide, was administered subcutaneously with topical imiquimod. The library relied on the immunoSEQ multiplex PCR assay. The table was pulled from immuneACCESS by TCRdb, which kept in-frame rearrangements only. Such tables lose some clones; where checked, under half of the loss comes from unresolved V genes, and the rest has no known cause. The sample records about 56,000 clones, about nine tenths of which are singletons. The ten top clones hold around 1.5% of the sample. Material: PBMCs, obtained from a glioma patient whose treatment included an IDH1 peptide vaccine. The receptors stem from a man aged 35 to 55 with glioma.

This clone was recorded only once. The chain has TRBV10-3 and TRBJ2-7; 8 bases align to TRBD2. The V gene's germline CDR1 is ENHRY and CDR2 SYGVKD. The ends lost 8 bases at V and 0 bases at J; junction bases unmatched: 3. This CDR3 contains 13 residues. The CDR3 sequence is CAIGGRRSYEQYF. The CDR3 DNA reads as TGTGCCATCGGCGGGAGGCGCTCCTACGAGCAGTACTTC.

V is TRBV18 and J is TRBJ1-1; the D gene is possibly TRBD1 (5 bases). The V end lost 3 bases, the J end lost 5 bases, and 7 bases lay between the germline ends. CDR3 size: 12 residues. Germline V gene lookup returns CDR1 KGHSH and CDR2 LQKENI. CDR3 nucleotide sequence: TGTGCCAGCTCACCTTGGGGGACTGAAGCTTTCTTT. Encoded protein: CASSPWGTEAFF.

The chain recombines TRBV5-8 with TRBJ1-1; D might be TRBD1 (6 bases). The CDR3 totals 16 residues. Trimming stripped 0 bases from V and 1 base from J, with 13 bases between. Germline V gives CDR1 SGHTS, CDR2 YDEGEE. CDR3 residues: CASSLVTGIPNTEAFF. The DNA for the CDR3 is TGTGCCAGCAGCTTGGTCACAGGGATACCGAACACTGAAGCTTTCTTT.

This sequence joins TRBV5-4 and TRBJ1-1; the match to TRBD1 covers 9 bases. Trimming at V came to 1 base and at J to 4 bases, leaving 5 bases not matched to a gene. Germline CDR1 reads SGHNT; CDR2 reads YYREEE (reference sequence). The CDR3 covers 15 residues. The CDR3 loop is CASSLLQGAVTEAFF. In DNA form, the CDR3 reads TGTGCCAGCAGCTTGCTACAGGGGGCCGTCACTGAAGCTTTCTTT.

The chain joins TRBV5-4 to TRBJ1-1; D is perhaps TRBD1 (5 bases). Germline loops: CDR1 SGHNT, CDR2 YYREEE (reference sequence). Trimming stripped 0 bases from V and 6 bases from J, with 12 bases between. The CDR3 contains 14 residues. The CDR3 DNA follows: TGTGCCAGCAGCTTGGAGGGGCTTGTACCTGAAGCTTTCTTT. Protein: CASSLEGLVPEAFF.

CDR3 loop: CASSPRRDRGIGELFF. The CDR3 DNA sequence: TGTGCCAGCAGCCCCCGCCGGGACAGGGGTATCGGGGAGCTGTTTTTT. V gene TRBV14 combines with J gene TRBJ2-2, with 10 nucleotides matching TRBD1. V lost 4 bases to trimming and J lost 7 bases; unmatched junction nucleotides: 9. Germline V CDR1 and CDR2: SGHDN, FVKESK. CDR3 length: 16 amino acids.

The chain carries TRBV5-1 and TRBJ2-5; tentatively, D is TRBD2 (5 bases). Trimming left V 4 bases short and J 3 bases short, with 13 bases between. Per germline, CDR1 SGHRS and CDR2 YFSETQ. The CDR3 totals 14 residues. DNA for the CDR3: TGCGCCAGCAGCGAGGGCCCGACCAAAGAGACCCAGTACTTC. Translation gives CASSEGPTKETQYF.

The chain has TRBV6-6 and TRBJ2-4; tentative D call: TRBD1 (6 bases). CDR3 length: 14 residues. V was trimmed by 2 bases and J by 6 bases, leaving 11 bases between them. Germline V gene sequence: CDR1 MNHNY, CDR2 SVGAGI (reference sequence). As DNA, the CDR3 is TGTGCCAGCAGTTACGCGACAGGTTTAAACATTCAGTACTTC. Translated: CASSYATGLNIQYF.

V usage is TRBV10-3 and J usage is TRBJ2-1, with D perhaps being TRBD1 or TRBD2 (5 bases each). This CDR3 spans 16 amino acids. Germline values: CDR1 ENHRY, CDR2 SYGVKD. Trimming removed 0 bases at V and 5 bases at J, with 14 bases between. This CDR3 is CAISESTLGADNEQFF. CDR3 nucleotide sequence: TGTGCCATCAGTGAGTCGACTCTCGGGGCGGACAATGAGCAGTTCTTC.

V usage is TRBV21-1 and J usage is TRBJ2-7. TRBV21-1 is marked as a pseudogene. This CDR3 is built from 15 residues. CDR3 region: CASSKAGCHSYEQYF. The CDR3 bases are TGTGCCAGCAGCAAAGCAGGGTGCCACTCCTACGAGCAGTACTTC.

The chain joins TRBV7-8 to TRBJ2-3; D is unclear. Germline V gene sequence: CDR1 SGHVS, CDR2 FQNEAQ. Deletions cut 5 bases from V and 1 base from J, with 10 bases between. The CDR3 contains 14 residues. The chain's CDR3 is CASSRRDGTDTQYF. CDR3 nucleotide sequence: TGTGCCAGCAGCCGTAGAGACGGCACAGATACGCAGTATTTT. The whole variable domain, filled in from reference TRBV7-8 and TRBJ2-3, reads GAGVSQSPRYKVAKRGQDVALRCDPISGHVSLFWYQQALGQGPEFLTYFQNEAQLDKSGLPSDRFFAERPEGSVSTLKIQRTQQEDSAVYLCASSRRDGTDTQYFGPGTRLTVL.

V gene TRBV4-1 combines with J gene TRBJ2-1; D is perhaps TRBD2 (6 bases). Looked up from germline, CDR1 is MGHRA and CDR2 is YSYEKL. This CDR3 spans 16 amino acids. V was trimmed by 4 bases and J by 4 bases, leaving 17 bases between them. The CDR3 here is CASSLRDSELYNEQFF. The DNA for the CDR3 is TGCGCCAGCAGCCTCCGGGACTCTGAGTTATACAATGAGCAGTTCTTC.

The chain employs TRBV2 and TRBJ1-5, with D possibly TRBD1 on 5 matching bases. V lost 2 bases, J lost 4 bases, and 9 bases lay in between. Germline V lookup: CDR1 SNHLY, CDR2 FYNNEI. The CDR3 contains 14 residues. The CDR3 is CASSERRVNQPQHF. CDR3 DNA sequence: TGTGCCAGCAGTGAACGCAGGGTTAATCAGCCCCAGCATTTT.

This rearrangement joins TRBV7-8 to TRBJ2-1; 9 nucleotides line up with TRBD2. The CDR3 extends over 18 amino acids. The germline CDR1 and CDR2 sequences are SGHVS and FQNEAQ. Trimming cost V 1 base and J 0 bases; bases outside gene matches: 7. Written as DNA, the CDR3 is TGTGCCAGCAGCTTAGGTTGGAGACTAGCGGCCTCCTACAATGAGCAGTTCTTC. Translation gives CASSLGWRLAASYNEQFF.

The V call is TRBV29-1, the J call TRBJ1-1; 7 bases agree with TRBD1. This CDR3 is 13 amino acids long. With V trimmed by 5 bases and J by 2 bases, 5 bases remained unmatched. Germline CDR1 reads SQVTM; CDR2 reads ANQGSEA. CDR3 in DNA: TGCAGCGTTTCCAGGGGGGCCAACACTGAAGCTTTCTTT. It is translated as CSVSRGANTEAFF.

The chain is built from TRBV27 and TRBJ1-2; 7 nucleotides line up with TRBD1. Germline V gives CDR1 MNHEY, CDR2 SMNVEV (reference sequence). V was clipped by 5 bases and J by 3 bases; unmatched bases: 3. The CDR3 runs 13 residues. The DNA of the CDR3 is TGTGCCAGCAGTGGGACAGTTGACTATGGCTACACCTTC. As protein: CASSGTVDYGYTF.